This T cell receptor (beta chain) was observed in a study of blood T cell repertoires in COVID-19. This clone was detected a few times. The repertoire was sequenced with immunoSEQ multiplex PCR; TCRdb's copy has only in-frame clones and lacks some. The data show 350,000 to 500,000 clones, with over 75% seen just once and 1.4% to 1.5% held by the top ten. The sequence was obtained from a woman aged 18-29 years who had been exposed to COVID-19. The sample comprised PBMCs or T cells enriched from blood (not recorded which).

The CDR3 here is CASSRRPRDRGIGPDGYTF. CDR3 DNA: TGTGCCAGCAGCCGAAGGCCGCGGGACAGGGGTATTGGGCCTGATGGCTACACCTTC. The gene calls are TRBV11-2 and TRBJ1-2, with 10 bases fitting TRBD1. V lost 5 bases and J lost 6; bases outside the gene matches: 21. This CDR3 region has 19 residues. Germline assignment: CDR1 SGHAT and CDR2 FQNNGV.